This T cell receptor (beta chain) was documented in a study of T-cell memory formation after mild COVID-19. Study summary: The TCR clusters were mostly specific to one donor. Overall study results and limits: Memory from before infection featured some responding clones, which suggests cross-reactive memory joined.

In the case of this clonotype: The antigen is not known.

The CDR3 spans 15 residues. CDR1 and CDR2 (germline): DFQATT, SNEGSKA (reference sequence). J lost 1 base, V lost 3 bases, and 5 bases had no gene match. 5'RACE primed from the constant segment yielded TCR alpha and TCR beta cDNA libraries bearing sample barcodes and UMIs. TCRdb passed the 5' RACE reads through MiXCR, listing each CDR3 protein once. The table records 300,000 to 350,000 distinct CDR3 sequences, 14% of them present only once. The V gene is TRBV20-1, the J gene TRBJ2-3, with 9 bases that match TRBD2. This TCR was sampled from a man aged 18 to 30 who had mild COVID-19 (a few samples of this study predate the infection). Cell type and time point are not known. What was sequenced was PBMCs or a T cell subset sorted from them (not recorded which). The CDR3 DNA is TGCAGTGCTAGTGGCCAGCGGGGGGGCACAGATACGCAGTATTTT. It yields the protein CSASGQRGGTDTQYF.